This T cell receptor (beta chain) is drawn from a study of a mutant IDH1 vaccine in newly diagnosed glioma (dated by TCRdb to about 2021). At the level of the whole study: Patients received eight vaccinations in weeks 1, 3, 5, 7, 11, 15, 19 and 23, corresponding to visits V03 through V10. For exploratory analyses, some 24 treated patients had longitudinal TCRB deep sequencing done wherever samples were available. Six visits were used for peripheral blood collection: V03 (baseline), V05, V07, V10, V12 and V13. Of the approximately 29 treated patients, about 62% were male and roughly 38% were female, and a mean age of 40.4 years was recorded. Before enrollment, patients had received standard therapy of radiotherapy alone, temozolomide alone, or radiochemotherapy with temozolomide; most received the combination. Vaccination began 4-6 weeks after radiotherapy alone, or alongside temozolomide cycles in the chemotherapy-containing groups. Results the study describes overall, beyond this receptor: Changes in the top peripheral T cell clonotypes picked up by TCRB sequencing did not appear to be linked to pseudoprogression. It was noted by the authors that analyses of patient blood samples could not be reproduced owing to sample limitations. Vaccine-induced immune responses across multiple MHC alleles were detected in over 80% of patients. PBMC samples for TCRB deep sequencing were selected based on availability.

To note about this clone: There is no known antigen for this receptor. One base away there is no much larger clone; base qualities are not given.

Receptors were amplified or captured by the immunoSEQ multiplex PCR assay. Following the manufacturer's protocol, the hsTCRB Kit was used to amplify rearranged TCR beta chain sequences. Sequencing of TCRB libraries was carried out on an Illumina MiSeq. Regarding the original processing steps: Demultiplexing, trimming and gene mapping were performed with the kit vendor's proprietary platform. What TCRdb holds here is the immuneACCESS table cut down to in-frame rearrangements. Part of the clones is not present; checked against another copy, under half of the missing clones reflect an unresolved V gene, and the others are unexplained. Clone size and V and J calls were adopted from that table, with D and trimming inferred from the DNA. The sample contains around 30,000 clones, around 90% of them found a single time. The ten largest clones represent around 21% of the sample. Explained via the paper, the time point label denotes: week 11, during vaccination. Each vaccine dose was 300 ug of a 20-mer mutant IDH1 peptide in Montanide, given subcutaneously with topical imiquimod. Donors had newly diagnosed WHO grade 3 or 4 IDH1-mutant astrocytomas with loss of nuclear ATRX. The samples were drawn from NOA16, a multicentre, single-arm, open-label phase I trial in Germany that tested a mutant IDH1 peptide vaccine in humans for the first time. Genomic DNA for TCRB sequencing was extracted from EDTA blood using the DNeasy Blood and Tissue Kit.

Sequencing used PBMCs, obtained from a glioma patient whose treatment included an IDH1 peptide vaccine. The receptor comes from a man younger than 30 with glioma.

The sequenced DNA: TGTGCCAGCAGCGTGGACGTTAACACTGAAGCTTTCTTT. Its amino acids are CASSVDVNTEAFF. The rearranged segments are TRBV9 and TRBJ1-1; no D segment can be confidently identified. Including the terminal cysteine and phenylalanine, the CDR3 comprises 13 residues. Solely the CDR3 DNA is kept, with 39 bases framed from the first base. V gives up 2 bases and J gives up 2 bases, and the segment between their germline ends measures 7 bases. CDR1 and CDR2, per the germline V gene, are SGDLS and YYNGEE.